The clone carrying this T cell receptor beta chain came up once. This specimen belongs to a study of blood T cell repertoires in COVID-19. Turning to the study itself: Samples representing acute and convalescent COVID-19 were sourced from the United States, Italy and Spain. T cells, B-cell-depleted T cells, or PBMCs supplied cDNA or gDNA.

Methods used by the authors: The assay estimated nucleated cells by amplifying reference gene primers. Clones were read by immunoSEQ multiplex PCR, and TCRdb kept only the in-frame ones, dropping some. V, J and clone size are taken as reported in that table, and D and trimming were inferred from the DNA itself. The sample has 30,000 to 50,000 clones, over 65% seen once; the top ten hold roughly 15%. The sequence was collected from a man aged 50-60 years with active or convalescent COVID-19. The sequenced material came from peripheral blood.

CDR3 coding DNA: TGCAGCGTTGAAGATGGGAGGGGGAGGTCCTACGAGCAGTACTTC. Protein: CSVEDGRGRSYEQYF. The rearrangement uses TRBV29-1 and TRBJ2-7; D may be TRBD2 (7 bases). This CDR3 is built from 15 residues. Trimming took off 0 bases at V and 1 base at J, with 13 bases between the two ends. The V gene's germline CDR1 is SQVTM and CDR2 ANQGSEA.